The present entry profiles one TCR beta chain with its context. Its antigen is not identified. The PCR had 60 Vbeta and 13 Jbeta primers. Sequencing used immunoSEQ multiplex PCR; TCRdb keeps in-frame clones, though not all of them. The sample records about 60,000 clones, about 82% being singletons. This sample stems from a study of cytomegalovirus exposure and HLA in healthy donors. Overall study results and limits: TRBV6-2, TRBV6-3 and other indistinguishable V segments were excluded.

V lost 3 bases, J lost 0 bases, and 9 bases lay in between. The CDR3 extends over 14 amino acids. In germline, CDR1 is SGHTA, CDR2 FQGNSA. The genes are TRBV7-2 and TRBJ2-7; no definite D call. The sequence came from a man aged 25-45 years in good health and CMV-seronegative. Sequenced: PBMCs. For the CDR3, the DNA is TGTGCCAGCAGCTTTGTCCCCCTCTCCTACGAGCAGTACTTC. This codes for CASSFVPLSYEQYF.